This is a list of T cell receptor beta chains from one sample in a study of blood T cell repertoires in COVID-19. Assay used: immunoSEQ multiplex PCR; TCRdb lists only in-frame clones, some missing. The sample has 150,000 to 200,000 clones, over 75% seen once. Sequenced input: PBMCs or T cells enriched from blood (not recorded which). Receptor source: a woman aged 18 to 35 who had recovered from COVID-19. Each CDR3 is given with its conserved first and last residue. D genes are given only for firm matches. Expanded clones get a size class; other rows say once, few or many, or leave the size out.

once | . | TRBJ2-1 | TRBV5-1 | CASSGGQIYNEQFF | TGCGCCAGCAGCGGAGGACAGATCTACAATGAGCAGTTCTTC
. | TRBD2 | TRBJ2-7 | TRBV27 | CASSSLAATDEQYF | TGTGCCAGCAGTTCTCTAGCGGCCACGGACGAGCAGTACTTC
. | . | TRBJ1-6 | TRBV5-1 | CASSLEAGISPLHF | TGCGCCAGCAGCTTGGAGGCAGGGATCTCACCCCTCCACTTT
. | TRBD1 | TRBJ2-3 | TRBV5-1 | CASTQGASDTQYF | TGCGCCAGCACACAGGGGGCATCAGATACGCAGTATTTT
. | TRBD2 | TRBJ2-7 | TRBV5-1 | CASSLSLAGDEQYF | TGCGCCAGCAGCTTAAGTCTAGCGGGAGACGAGCAGTACTTC
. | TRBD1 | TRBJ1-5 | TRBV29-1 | CSVGRGENQPQHF | TGCAGCGTTGGCAGGGGGGAGAATCAGCCCCAGCATTTT
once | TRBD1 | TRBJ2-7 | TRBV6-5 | CASSRDRAYEQYF | TGTGCCAGCAGCCGGGACAGGGCCTACGAGCAGTACTTC
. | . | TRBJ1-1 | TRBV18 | CASSRDRMNTEAFF | TGTGCCAGCTCCCGAGACAGGATGAACACTGAAGCTTTCTTT
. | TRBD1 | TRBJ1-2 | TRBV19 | CASSRGQGLNGYTF | TGTGCCAGTAGTCGGGGACAGGGGCTCAATGGCTACACCTTC
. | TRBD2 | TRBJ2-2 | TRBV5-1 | CASSPSGTNTGELFF | TGCGCCAGCAGCCCTAGCGGCACGAACACCGGGGAGCTGTTTTTT
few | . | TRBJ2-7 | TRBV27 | CASSLELRGEQYF | TGTGCCAGCAGTTTGGAACTAAGGGGCGAGCAGTACTTC
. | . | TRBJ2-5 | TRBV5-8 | CASSVEGAIQETQYF | TGTGCCAGCAGCGTGGAGGGGGCCATCCAAGAGACCCAGTACTTC
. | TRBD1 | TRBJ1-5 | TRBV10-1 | CASRLTGTGTLPQHF | TGCGCCAGCAGACTAACCGGGACAGGGACGTTGCCCCAGCATTTT
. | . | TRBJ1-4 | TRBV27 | CASSSYTGPIEKLFF | TGTGCCAGCAGTTCCTACACAGGGCCAATTGAAAAACTGTTTTTT
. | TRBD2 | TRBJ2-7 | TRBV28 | CASSFGGTGREQYF | TGTGCCAGCAGTTTCGGGGGGACCGGTCGCGAGCAGTACTTC
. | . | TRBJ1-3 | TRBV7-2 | CASSSGLSGNTIYF | TGTGCCAGCAGCTCAGGGCTCTCTGGAAACACCATATATTTT
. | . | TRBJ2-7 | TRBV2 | CASNLGPLTAEQYF | TGTGCCAGCAATCTAGGCCCCCTGACTGCCGAGCAGTACTTC
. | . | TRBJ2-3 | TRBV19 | CASSIARRFSTDTQYF | TGTGCCAGTAGTATAGCTCGGCGGTTCAGCACAGATACGCAGTATTTT
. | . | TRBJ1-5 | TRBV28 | CASADTGVYSNQPQHF | TGTGCCAGCGCGGACACTGGAGTTTATAGCAATCAGCCCCAGCATTTT
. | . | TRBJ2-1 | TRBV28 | CASRTEGEQFF | TGTGCCAGCAGGACTGAGGGTGAGCAGTTCTTC
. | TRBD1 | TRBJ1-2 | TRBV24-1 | CATSHRTGGNYGYTF | TGTGCCACCAGTCATAGAACAGGGGGGAACTATGGCTACACCTTC
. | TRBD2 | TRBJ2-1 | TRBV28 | CASSPSRLADEQFF | TGTGCCAGCAGTCCATCGAGACTAGCCGATGAGCAGTTCTTC
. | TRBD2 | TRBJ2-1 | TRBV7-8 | CASRSGGENHNEQFF | TGTGCCAGCAGAAGCGGGGGGGAGAATCACAATGAGCAGTTCTTC